Sequencing of this T cell receptor (beta chain) was carried out in a study of blood T cell repertoires in COVID-19. Between the trimmed V and J ends, which lost 5 bases and 8 bases, there was a span of 12 bases. This CDR3 is built from 13 residues. The germline V gene encodes CDR1 MNHEY and CDR2 SVGEGT. The assay was immunoSEQ multiplex PCR, and TCRdb's table has in-frame clones only and misses some. The sample lists roughly 260,000 clones, 88% occurring once. The chain has TRBV6-2 or TRBV6-3 and TRBJ2-2, with D hard to call. This receptor was identified in a man in his sixties who had recovered from COVID-19. Sequences were obtained from peripheral blood. CDR3 DNA: TGTGCCAGCAGTCCGATCGGAGCAGGGGAGCTGTTTTTT. Protein product: CASSPIGAGELFF.